These 30 T cell receptor beta chains originate from one sample sequenced in a study of chemoradiotherapy in HPV16-positive cancers. Sequencing used immunoSEQ multiplex PCR; TCRdb keeps in-frame clones, though not all of them. Here the sample spans tens of thousands of clones, around 90% being singletons. The sample consisted of blood, taken from a patient who underwent chemoradiotherapy. The source of these receptors is a human donor with HPV-associated anogenital cancer.

This rearrangement joins TRBV11-3 to TRBJ1-3; D ambiguous. V was clipped by 0 bases and J by 2 bases, with 8 bases between them. Germline V lookup: CDR1 SGHNT, CDR2 YENEEA. The CDR3 has 15 residues. The CDR3 loop is CASSLDGLTGNTIYF. In DNA form, the CDR3 reads TGTGCCAGCAGCTTAGACGGACTTACTGGAAACACCATATATTTT.

This clone was observed a few times. CDR3 sequence: CASSQDPGYLPEAFF. CDR3 nucleotides: TGCGCCAGCAGCCAAGATCCAGGGTATCTACCTGAAGCTTTCTTT. The V and J genes are TRBV4-1 and TRBJ1-1; TRBD1 is a possible D gene (5 bases). This CDR3 region has 15 residues. Germline values: CDR1 MGHRA, CDR2 YSYEKL. V was clipped by 0 bases and J by 6 bases, with 14 bases between them.

This clone was counted a single time. CDR3 coding DNA: TGTGCCAGCAGCCTCGGGCTAGGGAGCTCCTACGAGCAGTACTTC. The encoded protein is CASSLGLGSSYEQYF. The chain links TRBV7-2 to TRBJ2-7; D may be TRBD2 (5 bases). This CDR3 region has 15 residues. V dropped 5 bases and J dropped 0 bases, with 14 bases sitting between them. Per germline, CDR1 SGHTA and CDR2 FQGNSA.

By proportion, this clone is medium-sized (0.01 to 0.1%). The chain combines TRBV5-1 with TRBJ2-2; 11 nucleotides agree with TRBD2. The CDR3 totals 15 residues. J gave up 1 base and V 5 bases, and 1 base lay outside the gene matches. The V gene's germline CDR1 is SGHRS and CDR2 YFSETQ. Here the CDR3 reads CASRGLAENTGELFF. The CDR3 DNA reads TGCGCCAGCAGGGGACTAGCGGAGAACACCGGGGAGCTGTTTTTT.

V is TRBV9 and J is TRBJ2-7; D is unresolved. Deletions cut 3 bases from V and 8 bases from J, with 9 bases between. This CDR3 has 11 amino acids. Germline V lookup: CDR1 SGDLS, CDR2 YYNGEE. The CDR3 region has the DNA TGTGCCAGCAGCGCCCCTTTCAAGCAGTACTTC. This encodes CASSAPFKQYF.

V is TRBV5-4 and J is TRBJ1-1; D ambiguous. CDR1 SGHNT and CDR2 YYREEE come from the germline V gene (reference sequence). The CDR3 totals 13 residues. V lost 4 bases and J 5 bases, leaving 12 bases between the germline ends. The CDR3 nucleotides are TGTGCCAGCAGCCCGCGACTTTTAACTGAAGCTTTCTTT. It specifies CASSPRLLTEAFF. The variable domain in full, with the rest retrieved from reference TRBV5-4 and TRBJ1-1, is ETGVTQSPTHLIKTRGQQVTLRCSSQSGHNTVSWYQQALGQGPQFIFQYYREEENGRGNFPPRFSGLQFPNYSSELNVNALELDDSALYLCASSPRLLTEAFFGQGTRLTVV.

The CDR3 is CASRVAAGSFTEAFF. In DNA, the CDR3 is TGCGCCAGCAGGGTGGCCGCGGGGTCGTTCACTGAAGCTTTCTTT. V is TRBV5-1 and J is TRBJ1-1, with unresolved D. V gave up 5 bases and J gave up 4 bases, with 18 bases separating them. The V gene's germline CDR1 is SGHRS and CDR2 YFSETQ. This CDR3 has 15 residues. Supplemented by reference TRBV5-1 and TRBJ1-1, the full variable domain reads KAGVTQTPRYLIKTRGQQVTLSCSPISGHRSVSWYQQTPGQGLQFLFEYFSETQRNKGNFPGRFSGRQFSNSRSEMNVSTLELGDSALYLCASRVAAGSFTEAFFGQGTRLTVV.

The chain has TRBV6-5 and TRBJ2-2, with TRBD2 as a possible D gene (6 bases). The CDR3 contains 14 residues. The ends were cut back, 2 bases at V and 8 bases at J, with 12 bases in the middle. CDR1 and CDR2 (germline): MNHEY, SVGAGI. The CDR3 region has the DNA TGTGCCAGCAGTTACGGACTACGCGTGGGGGAGCTGTTTTTT. The encoded protein is CASSYGLRVGELFF.

As DNA, the CDR3 is TGCGCCAGCAGTCTCTCGGGGGGGGGCATCGATACGCAGTATTTT. Translating gives CASSLSGGGIDTQYF. The chain has TRBV4-3 and TRBJ2-3; the match to TRBD2 covers 8 bases. The germline CDR1 and CDR2 sequences are LGHNA and YSLEER. CDR3 length: 15 residues. V shed 6 bases and J 6 bases; nucleotides not matched to a gene: 11.

This clone was observed once. V and J are TRBV28 and TRBJ2-7; no clear D. The CDR3 runs to 15 residues. Trimming took 7 bases from V and 4 from J, leaving 20 bases between them. Germline CDR1 reads MDHEN; CDR2 reads SYDVKM. The CDR3 region is CASKFGGSMTYEQYF. CDR3 bases: TGTGCCAGCAAATTCGGCGGTTCAATGACGTACGAGCAGTACTTC. Complete variable domain (other parts from reference TRBV28 and TRBJ2-7): DVKVTQSSRYLVKRTGEKVFLECVQDMDHENMFWYRQDPGLGLRLIYFSYDVKMKEKGDIPEGYSVSREKKERFSLILESASTNQTSMYLCASKFGGSMTYEQYFGPGTRLTVT.

The chain links TRBV5-1 to TRBJ2-7; D remains unclear. This CDR3 is built from 12 residues. CDR1 and CDR2 (germline): SGHRS, YFSETQ. V shed 4 bases and J shed 4 bases, with 9 bases lying between them. CDR3 loop: CASSADHYEQYF. CDR3 sequence (DNA): TGCGCCAGCAGCGCGGACCATTACGAGCAGTACTTC.

V gene TRBV5-4 combines with J gene TRBJ1-2; maybe TRBD1 (6 bases). The length of the CDR3 is 16 residues. V dropped 4 bases and J dropped 0 bases, with 16 bases sitting between them. Germline lookup yields CDR1 SGHNT and CDR2 YYREEE (reference sequence). The CDR3 nucleotides read TGTGCCAGCAGCCCACTACAGGGACGAGCTAACTATGGCTACACCTTC. Protein: CASSPLQGRANYGYTF. Combining the CDR3 with reference TRBV5-4 and TRBJ1-2 gives the whole variable domain ETGVTQSPTHLIKTRGQQVTLRCSSQSGHNTVSWYQQALGQGPQFIFQYYREEENGRGNFPPRFSGLQFPNYSSELNVNALELDDSALYLCASSPLQGRANYGYTFGSGTRLTVV.

The chain links TRBV29-1 to TRBJ2-2; TRBD1 might be the D (6 bases). Germline assignment: CDR1 SQVTM and CDR2 ANQGSEA. The V gene lost 7 bases and the J gene lost 4 bases, with 16 bases spanning the gap. CDR3 length: 14 residues. The CDR3 sequence is CSGGGQLGTGELFF. CDR3 in DNA: TGCAGCGGTGGGGGACAACTCGGCACCGGGGAGCTGTTTTTT.

The chain carries TRBV7-9 and TRBJ1-2; no firm D call. V was clipped by 1 base and J by 6 bases, with 21 bases between them. This CDR3 comprises 17 residues. In germline, CDR1 is SEHNR, CDR2 FQNEAQ (reference sequence). The CDR3 region is CASSLDPRLTPRDGYTF. The DNA for the CDR3 is TGTGCCAGCAGCTTAGATCCCCGACTAACACCGAGGGATGGCTACACCTTC.

The chain is built from TRBV9 and TRBJ2-7; 7 nucleotides match TRBD1. Germline assignment: CDR1 SGDLS and CDR2 YYNGEE. Trimming cost V 0 bases and J 4 bases; bases outside gene matches: 4. CDR3 length: 14 amino acids. CDR3 bases: TGTGCCAGCAGCGTAGGGACAGGAGTATACGAGCAGTACTTC. As protein: CASSVGTGVYEQYF.

The chain combines TRBV18 with TRBJ1-1; unclear D gene. Germline V gives CDR1 KGHSH, CDR2 LQKENI. V dropped 0 bases and J dropped 4 bases, with 9 bases sitting between them. This CDR3 spans 14 amino acids. In nucleotides, the CDR3 is TGTGCCAGCTCACCACCGATATCGTTCACTGAAGCTTTCTTT. This translates into CASSPPISFTEAFF.

J is TRBJ1-1 and V is TRBV7-9; D call uncertain. This CDR3 region has 19 residues. Trimming pared 5 bases from V and 0 bases from J, leaving 25 bases between. CDR1 and CDR2 from the germline V gene are SEHNR and FQNEAQ (reference sequence). The CDR3 sequence is CASSLPLTADPRMNTEAFF. CDR3 bases: TGTGCCAGCAGCCTCCCCTTAACTGCGGACCCTAGAATGAACACTGAAGCTTTCTTT.

This chain uses TRBV2 with TRBJ2-1; 8 bases line up with TRBD1. CDR1 and CDR2 from the germline V gene are SNHLY and FYNNEI. V gave up 1 base and J gave up 6 bases; unmatched junction bases: 5. This CDR3 spans 15 amino acids. CDR3 DNA: TGTGCCAGCAGTGAAGGGCAGGGGGCGGTCAATGAGCAGTTCTTC. Translating it yields CASSEGQGAVNEQFF.

This rearrangement joins TRBV27 to TRBJ2-1; D is possibly TRBD1 (6 bases). Trimming took 6 bases from V and 2 from J, leaving 17 bases between them. CDR3 length: 16 amino acids. In germline, CDR1 is MNHEY, CDR2 SMNVEV (reference sequence). This CDR3 reads CASRSLTGRPYNEQFF. Here the CDR3 DNA reads TGTGCCAGCAGATCTCTTACAGGGCGACCCTACAATGAGCAGTTCTTC.

This chain uses TRBV6-5 with TRBJ1-2; 9 bases map to TRBD1. V was clipped by 5 bases and J by 14 bases; unmatched bases: 18. Germline V lookup: CDR1 MNHEY, CDR2 SVGAGI. The CDR3 runs 15 residues. The CDR3 sequence is CASSPNPGTGSFVTF. The DNA of the CDR3 is TGTGCCAGCAGTCCGAATCCCGGGACAGGGTCCTTCGTGACCTTC.

This chain joins TRBV5-8 and TRBJ2-5; D is possibly TRBD2 (6 bases). The germline V gene encodes CDR1 SGHTS and CDR2 YDEGEE. Trimming took off 0 bases at V and 3 bases at J, with 15 bases between the two ends. The CDR3 extends over 16 amino acids. This chain's CDR3 is CASSLARGIRKETQYF. The CDR3 bases are TGTGCCAGCAGCTTGGCCCGGGGGATCAGGAAAGAGACCCAGTACTTC.

The gene calls are TRBV7-9 and TRBJ2-3, with 7 bases that match TRBD2. Trimming took 3 bases from V and 3 from J; bases not matched to a gene: 0. Per germline, CDR1 SEHNR and CDR2 FQNEAQ (reference sequence). This CDR3 spans 13 amino acids. DNA for the CDR3: TGTGCCAGCAGCTTGGGGGGGACAGATACGCAGTATTTT. This sequence encodes CASSLGGTDTQYF.

V usage is TRBV10-3 and J usage is TRBJ1-3; no firm D call. Germline CDR1 and CDR2: ENHRY and SYGVKD. The CDR3 sequence is 15 residues long. Trimming stripped 4 bases from V and 0 bases from J, with 10 bases between. The CDR3 DNA reads TGTGCCATCAGTGGCGACTTACGCTCTGGAAACACCATATATTTT. Translating gives CAISGDLRSGNTIYF.

J is TRBJ1-1 and V is TRBV18; 7 nucleotides agree with TRBD1. Trimming took 3 bases from V and 3 from J; bases not matched to a gene: 10. The CDR3 is 16 amino acids. Germline lookup yields CDR1 KGHSH and CDR2 LQKENI. CDR3 amino acids: CASSPAQGSGDTEAFF. Written as DNA, the CDR3 is TGTGCCAGCTCACCGGCACAGGGGTCAGGGGACACTGAAGCTTTCTTT.

This chain links TRBV11-2 with TRBJ1-1; D is unresolved. Trimming shortened V by 0 bases and J by 8 bases, and 10 bases separated the two germline ends. CDR1 and CDR2 (germline): SGHAT, FQNNGV. This CDR3 comprises 13 residues. The CDR3: CASSLESGTEAFF. The CDR3 DNA sequence: TGTGCCAGCAGCTTAGAATCCGGTACAGAAGCTTTCTTT.

The chain recombines TRBV7-9 with TRBJ2-7; D uncertain. This CDR3 contains 13 residues. Germline loops: CDR1 SEHNR, CDR2 FQNEAQ (reference sequence). The V and J ends lost 5 bases and 4 bases respectively, with 12 bases between them. The CDR3 spells CASSPKGPYEQYF. The CDR3 bases are TGTGCCAGCAGCCCGAAGGGCCCATACGAGCAGTACTTC.

The V gene is TRBV6-5, the J gene TRBJ1-1; D unresolved. V was trimmed by 8 bases and J by 3 bases, leaving 13 bases between them. Germline loops: CDR1 MNHEY, CDR2 SVGAGI. The CDR3 consists of 13 residues. CDR3 nucleotide sequence: TGTGCCAGCCATCTACGCAGAGACACTGAAGCTTTCTTT. This translates into CASHLRRDTEAFF.

The J gene is TRBJ2-3, the V gene TRBV7-9; 7 bases match TRBD2. Germline V gene sequence: CDR1 SEHNR, CDR2 FQNEAQ (reference sequence). J lost 3 bases, V lost 5 bases, and 11 bases had no gene match. CDR3 length: 16 residues. The CDR3 spells CASSPRLAQMTDTQYF. In DNA form, the CDR3 reads TGTGCCAGCAGCCCCCGACTAGCTCAAATGACAGATACGCAGTATTTT.

This chain links TRBV30 with TRBJ2-7; 7 bases map to TRBD1. Per the germline V gene, CDR1 is GTSNPN and CDR2 is SVGIG (reference sequence). J lost 2 bases, V lost 0 bases, and 10 bases had no gene match. This CDR3 has 16 amino acids. CDR3 coding DNA: TGTGCCTGGAGTGTCGACAGGGAACTGACAGCCTACGAGCAGTACTTC. Translation gives CAWSVDRELTAYEQYF.

This chain connects TRBV5-1 to TRBJ1-4, with TRBD1 matching over 9 bases. V lost 3 bases, J lost 6 bases, and 9 bases stayed unmatched. The CDR3 is 16 amino acids. Germline V gives CDR1 SGHRS, CDR2 YFSETQ. The CDR3 sequence: CASSYGAQGADEKLFF. The DNA for the CDR3 is TGCGCCAGCAGCTACGGGGCACAGGGGGCCGATGAAAAACTGTTTTTT.